The TCR beta chain under discussion was sequenced for a study of CD8+CD57+ T cells in acquired aplastic anemia. At the level of the study: Sorted CD4+ plus CD8+ cells gave DNA averaging 3.2 ug.

The study profiled TCR beta VDJ and CDR3 using genomic DNA as template. TCRdb independently ran MiXCR on the reads; one entry per CDR3 protein. The sample includes more than 150,000 distinct CDR3 sequences, over 60% seen only once; the top ten take 40% to 55%. J gave up 12 bases and V 4 bases, and 7 bases lay outside the gene matches. Germline V gives CDR1 SEHNR, CDR2 FQNEAQ (reference sequence). This CDR3 is 14 amino acids long. Study-wide results and caveats: Patients and healthy controls showed no significant CD8+ Simpson's diversity difference. Twenty-nine shared CD8+ CDR3s appeared highly expressed within patients' immunodominant clones.

As for this clonotype: Its antigen is not known.

V usage is TRBV7-9 and J usage is TRBJ1-6, with TRBD1 matching over 9 bases. Input material: sorted CD4+, CD8+, or CD8+CD57+ T cells (not recorded which) from PBMCs. The sequence was obtained from a human donor with severe aplastic anemia or a healthy control (not recorded which). CDR3 sequence (DNA): TGTGCCAGCAGCTCCCGGGACAGGGAGGTACCCCTCCACTTT. Its translation: CASSSRDREVPLHF.